This record concerns one T cell receptor beta chain sequence. Both peripheral blood and punch biopsies of lesional scalp skin were obtained from patients who had alopecia areata. PBMCs yielded sorted CD4+ and CD8+ T cells. RNA extraction was followed by reverse transcription into cDNA, which acted as the sequencing template. Clones were sequenced by immunoSEQ multiplex PCR, and TCRdb holds only the in-frame ones, with some missing. The sample records more than 200,000 clones, about 68% being singletons. The sample comes from a study of CD8+ T cells in alopecia areata. Across the study: Patients in the treated group were given tofacitinib by mouth, 5 to 10 mg twice a day.

Trimming left V 4 bases short and J 5 bases short, with 8 bases between. From germline, CDR1 is GTSNPN and CDR2 SVGIG (reference sequence). The CDR3 is made up of 11 amino acids. This chain links TRBV30 with TRBJ2-5, with D unclear. This sample comprised CD4+ T cells sorted from blood, obtained at week 0. The receptor's source is a human donor with alopecia areata. The CDR3 nucleotides read TGTGCCTGGACGTCTCGGGAGACCCAGTACTTC. Protein: CAWTSRETQYF. The entire variable domain, with the rest obtained from reference TRBV30 and TRBJ2-5, is as follows: SQTIHQWPATLVQPVGSPLSLECTVEGTSNPNLYWYRQAAGRGLQLLFYSVGIGQISSEVPQNLSASRPQDRQFILSSKKLLLSDSGFYLCAWTSRETQYFGPGTRLLVL.